This T cell receptor beta chain was profiled in a study of blood T cell repertoires in COVID-19 (TCRdb year 2020). Broadly, across the study: Samples from collaborators originated in the United States, Italy and Spain and spanned both the acute and convalescent phases of COVID-19. The material from the prospective study consisted of cDNA or gDNA derived from T cells, B-cell-depleted T cells, or PBMCs. Subjects who had been exposed to COVID-19, were actively infected with it, or had recovered from it provided the deeply sampled blood TCRbeta repertoires that made up the dataset. The repertoires were released in a freely available public database meant as a resource for research on the immune response to SARS-CoV-2. Samples were obtained from the ongoing ImmuneRACE study (first 160 participants) and from over 1,000 subjects provided by 6 global collaborators. The sample metadata nearly always contained a de-identified subject ID, COVID-19 status, age in years and sex. Where HLA class I and class II types were available, the types were taken from metadata supplied by the sample provider, not from assay-based typing. The investigation overall reported the following: How much clinical and demographic metadata was included differed by source and by participant, and the metadata was provided uncurated.

The collaborating institutions used their own protocols to collect whole blood in K2EDTA tubes. For TCRbeta analysis, collaborators shipped samples in one of three forms: frozen whole blood, isolated PBMCs, or DNA extracted from either of those sample types. The germline V gene (reference sequence) gives CDR1 as MNHEY and CDR2 as SMNVEV. The CDR3 goes from the cysteine to the phenylalanine over 16 residues. Just CDR3 DNA is preserved here, 48 bases in frame from base 1. After removal of 8 bases from V and 2 bases from J, the junction retains 8 bases not matched to a gene. TCRbeta CDR3 regions were amplified from genomic DNA using the immunoSEQ Assay, a bias-controlled multiplex PCR. The authors processed their data as follows. Nucleated cell counts per sample were estimated from amplification of reference gene primers within the assay. To quantify the absolute abundance of each unique TCRbeta CDR3 rearrangement, sequence reads were collapsed and filtered. For each sample, productive Simpson clonality was calculated by taking the square root of Simpson's diversity index across productive rearrangements. TCRdb mirrors the immuneACCESS table, restricted to in-frame sequences. Some clones are absent from its copies; in checked studies, under half trace to an unresolved V gene, and the reason for the others is unknown. V and J calls plus clone size are reproduced from that table; the DNA served to infer D and trimming. The sample table shows about 220,000 clones, and about 85% are seen once. Less than 0.75% of the sample goes to the ten largest clones.

A note on this clone: Its antigen remains undetermined. Base qualities are missing; no much larger clone stands one base away.

The sequence came from a man in his forties with acute or convalescent COVID-19. Recombination joined TRBV27 with TRBJ2-3; 12 bases in between match TRBD2. The sample consisted of peripheral blood. The DNA sequence reads TGTGCCAGCGCCCGACTAGCGGGGGTCGTCACAGATACGCAGTATTTT. Translation gives CASARLAGVVTDTQYF.